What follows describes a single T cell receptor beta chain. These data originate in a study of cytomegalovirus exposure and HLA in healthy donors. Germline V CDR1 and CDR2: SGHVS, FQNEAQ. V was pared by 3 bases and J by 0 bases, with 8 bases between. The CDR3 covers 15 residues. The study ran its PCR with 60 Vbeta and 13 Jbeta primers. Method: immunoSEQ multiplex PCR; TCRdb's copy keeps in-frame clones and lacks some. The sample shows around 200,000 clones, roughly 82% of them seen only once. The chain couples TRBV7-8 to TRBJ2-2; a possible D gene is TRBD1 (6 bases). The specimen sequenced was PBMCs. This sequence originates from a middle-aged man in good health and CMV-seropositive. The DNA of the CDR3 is TGTGCCAGCAGCTTTGGGACATCGAACACCGGGGAGCTGTTTTTT. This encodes CASSFGTSNTGELFF.